The entry that follows covers one TCR beta chain sequence. Its antigen remains unidentified. This specimen belongs to a study of T cells in localized non-small cell lung cancer. Study-level findings and limits: Greater blood T cell density accompanied longer overall survival. Heterogeneity cannot be ruled out, as sequencing used one tumor region only. A median of around 58 clones ranked among the top 100 in tumor appeared in adjacent lung. Clonality of T cells reached its maximum in uninvolved adjacent lung, surpassing tumor.

The germline V gene has CDR1 SGHRS and CDR2 YFSETQ. V dropped 0 bases and J dropped 0 bases, with 9 bases sitting between them. There are 15 residues in the CDR3. The assay was immunoSEQ multiplex PCR, and TCRdb's table has in-frame clones only and misses some. This table has approximately 21,000 clones, around nine tenths appearing once. The sample was peripheral blood, taken before any cancer treatment. The chain couples TRBV5-1 to TRBJ2-5, with D possibly TRBD1 on 5 matching bases. The origin of this receptor is a male donor older than 55 with stage I lung adenocarcinoma. CDR3 coding DNA: TGCGCCAGCAGCTTGGGGGGCCCGGACCAAGAGACCCAGTACTTC. This gives the protein CASSLGGPDQETQYF.